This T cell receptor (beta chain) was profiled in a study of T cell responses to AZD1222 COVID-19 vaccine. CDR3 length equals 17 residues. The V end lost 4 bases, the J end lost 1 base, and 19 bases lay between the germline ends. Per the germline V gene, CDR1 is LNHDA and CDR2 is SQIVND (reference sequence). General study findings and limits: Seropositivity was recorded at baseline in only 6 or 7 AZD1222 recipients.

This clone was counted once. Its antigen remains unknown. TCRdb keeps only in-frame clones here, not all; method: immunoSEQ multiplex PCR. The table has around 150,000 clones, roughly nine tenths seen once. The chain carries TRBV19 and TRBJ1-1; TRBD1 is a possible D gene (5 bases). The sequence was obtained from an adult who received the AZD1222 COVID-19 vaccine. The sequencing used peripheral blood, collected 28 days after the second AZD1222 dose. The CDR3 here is CASSKGLLAGRNTEAFF. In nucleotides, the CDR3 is TGTGCCAGTAGTAAGGGACTCCTAGCGGGTCGGAACACTGAAGCTTTCTTT.